The next 23 T cell receptor beta chains were all read from a single sample in a study of blood T cells in healthy people across ages. Through a sample-barcoded 5' primer and a J-beta primer mix, a second PCR was run for about 7 to 12 cycles. MiXCR, run by TCRdb on the 5' RACE reads, gives a single entry per CDR3 protein. The sample carries some 1.1 million distinct CDR3 sequences, roughly two fifths recorded once. The sample comprised blood. These TCRs come from a man aged 18 to 29 in good health.

The V and J genes are TRBV12-3 or TRBV12-4 and TRBJ2-3; 9 positions match TRBD1. Trimming took 5 bases from V and 4 from J; bases not matched to a gene: 16. The CDR3 extends over 18 amino acids. This chain's CDR3 is CASSINYRDRVLADTQYF. In DNA form, the CDR3 reads TGTGCCAGCAGTATAAATTACCGGGACAGGGTTCTAGCAGATACGCAGTATTTT.

The chain uses TRBV24-1 and TRBJ2-7, with no clear D. Germline assignment: CDR1 KGHDR and CDR2 SFDVKD. The CDR3 spans 17 residues. The V end lost 7 bases, the J end lost 7 bases, and 28 bases lay between the germline ends. The CDR3 bases are TGTGCCACCAGCGGGCCCCCCACTGTACAGATCTACAATGAGCAGTACTTC. Its translation is CATSGPPTVQIYNEQYF.

This clonotype was counted at least ten times. The V gene is TRBV12-3 or TRBV12-4, the J gene TRBJ2-1; the D is unclear. The CDR3 runs to 15 residues. Trimming removed 3 bases from V and 8 bases from J, with 17 bases in between. CDR3 sequence (DNA): TGTGCCAGCAGTTTGATTCCTGGGGTCCAGGATGAGCAGTTCTTC. This gives the protein CASSLIPGVQDEQFF.

The genes are TRBV7-9 and TRBJ1-1, with D possibly TRBD1 on 6 matching bases. The CDR3 extends over 15 amino acids. The germline V gene has CDR1 SEHNR and CDR2 FQNEAQ (reference sequence). Trimming took off 5 bases at V and 2 bases at J, with 15 bases between the two ends. The CDR3 region is CASSVYRAPNTEAFF. DNA of the CDR3: TGTGCCAGCAGCGTCTACAGGGCGCCTAACACTGAAGCTTTCTTT.

This clonotype occurred a few times. CDR3 in DNA: TGTGCCAGCAGCGAGCCGACCGCAGATACGCAGTATTTT. Amino acid sequence: CASSEPTADTQYF. The rearrangement joins TRBV9 to TRBJ2-3; no clear D. The V end was cut by 3 bases, the J end by 4 bases, with 9 bases between. This CDR3 spans 13 amino acids. Germline V gives CDR1 SGDLS, CDR2 YYNGEE.

This clonotype has only a few counts. The J gene is TRBJ1-2, the V gene TRBV7-9, with unresolved D. CDR1 and CDR2 from the germline V gene are SEHNR and FQNEAQ (reference sequence). This CDR3 is 11 amino acids long. Trimming removed 2 bases at V and 8 bases at J, with 6 bases between. The CDR3, as DNA: TGTGCCAGCAGCTTAACTTGGGGCTACACCTTC. Translated, it gives CASSLTWGYTF.

The genes are TRBV6-2 or TRBV6-3 and TRBJ1-2, with D possibly being TRBD1 (6 bases). Trimming stripped 7 bases from V and 7 bases from J, with 16 bases between. CDR1 and CDR2 (germline): MNHEY, SVGEGT. The CDR3 runs 13 residues. CDR3 in amino acids: CASITDRSGGYTF. CDR3 DNA sequence: TGTGCCAGCATTACCGACAGGTCGGGTGGCTACACCTTC.

The sample holds a few counts of this clonotype. This rearrangement joins TRBV4-1 to TRBJ1-4; D unclear. The CDR3 totals 21 residues. Germline CDR1 MGHRA, CDR2 YSYEKL. V gave up 1 base and J gave up 6 bases, with 30 bases separating them. CDR3 sequence: CASSQVRRWKCWGSVYEKLFF. The CDR3 DNA is TGCGCCAGCAGCCAAGTTCGTCGATGGAAGTGTTGGGGAAGTGTATATGAAAAACTGTTTTTT.

In this sample, this clonotype turned up a few times. V is TRBV5-6 and J is TRBJ1-1, with D unresolved. The length of the CDR3 is 13 residues. Germline CDR1 and CDR2: SGHDT and YYEEEE. V was pared by 5 bases and J by 5 bases, with 13 bases between. The CDR3, as DNA: TGTGCCAGCAGTACGTCTTCAGGAACTGAAGCTTTCTTT. Protein product: CASSTSSGTEAFF.

This clonotype was counted between two and nine times. V gene TRBV7-2 combines with J gene TRBJ2-1; TRBD2 matches at 9 bases. Near its end, the DNA agrees better with TRBJ2-7, so the J call may be wrong. Per the germline V gene, CDR1 is SGHTA and CDR2 is FQGNSA. The CDR3 sequence is 16 residues long. CDR3 DNA sequence: TGTGCCAGCAGCTTAGATCCCCTAGCGGGGAACAATGAGCAGTACTTC. Translating it yields CASSLDPLAGNNEQYF.

This chain connects TRBV28 to TRBJ2-2; 10 bases agree with TRBD2. This CDR3 has 14 amino acids. Germline V CDR1 and CDR2: MDHEN, SYDVKM. V shed 1 base, J shed 9 bases, and the junction held 2 bases outside the gene matches. The CDR3 DNA is TGTGCCAGCAGTTTATCTAGCGGGGGCCGGGAGCTGTTTTTT. This codes for CASSLSSGGRELFF.

This clonotype was seen at least ten times. The chain joins TRBV20-1 to TRBJ1-2; D remains ambiguous. Trimming pared 2 bases from V and 5 bases from J, leaving 9 bases between. This CDR3 contains 12 residues. The germline CDR1 and CDR2 sequences are DFQATT and SNEGSKA (reference sequence). CDR3 coding DNA: TGCAGTGCTAGACGCCAAGGATATGGCTACACCTTC. Protein: CSARRQGYGYTF.

This clonotype was found once. The V call is TRBV12-3 or TRBV12-4, the J call TRBJ1-4; 7 bases are a match to TRBD1. Trimming at V came to 6 bases and at J to 12 bases, leaving 10 bases not matched to a gene. CDR3 size: 13 residues. CDR3 sequence reads: CASSQGGDRELFF. The CDR3 DNA sequence: TGTGCCAGCAGCCAGGGGGGGGACAGAGAACTGTTTTTT.

This clonotype came up once. An end of the junction does not agree with germline; a read error may underlie this. The V gene is TRBV5-1, the J gene TRBJ2-1; tentative D call: TRBD2 (5 bases). The CDR3 is made up of 15 amino acids. Germline CDR1 reads SGHRS; CDR2 reads YFSETQ. CDR3 region: CAGSLVRGTADEQFF. CDR3 coding DNA: TGCGCCGGCAGCTTGGTTCGGGGTACAGCCGATGAGCAGTTCTTC. The full variable domain, rest sourced from reference TRBV5-1 and TRBJ2-1, is KAGVTQTPRYLIKTRGQQVTLSCSPISGHRSVSWYQQTPGQGLQFLFEYFSETQRNKGNFPGRFSGRQFSNSRSEMNVSTLELGDSALYLCAGSLVRGTADEQFFGPGTRLTVL.

The chain uses TRBV12-3 or TRBV12-4 and TRBJ1-1; 10 nucleotides align to TRBD1. V shed 7 bases, J shed 3 bases, and the junction held 11 bases outside the gene matches. CDR3 length equals 16 residues. The CDR3 sequence is CASNDRGLESYTEAFF. CDR3 nucleotides: TGTGCCAGCAACGACAGGGGGCTCGAGTCGTACACTGAAGCTTTCTTT.

The chain has TRBV2 and TRBJ2-3; 8 nucleotides line up with TRBD1. This CDR3 is built from 15 residues. Germline V gene lookup returns CDR1 SNHLY and CDR2 FYNNEI. Trimming cost V 8 bases and J 0 bases; bases outside gene matches: 7. Here the CDR3 DNA reads TGTGCCAGCGCGAAAGACAGGGGTAGCACAGATACGCAGTATTTT. This sequence encodes CASAKDRGSTDTQYF.

The table lists this clonotype with a count of one. This sequence joins TRBV7-2 and TRBJ2-3; D is uncertain. The germline V gene encodes CDR1 SGHTA and CDR2 FQGNSA. V was shortened by 2 bases and J by 0 bases, with 9 bases between the two germline ends. The CDR3 runs to 15 residues. The CDR3 protein is CASSLTYASTDTQYF. The CDR3 coding sequence is TGTGCCAGCAGCTTAACGTATGCCAGCACAGATACGCAGTATTTT.

About this clonotype itself: A much larger clone differs by one base, so this may be a read error. This chain joins TRBV2 and TRBJ2-5, with D perhaps matching TRBD1 or TRBD2 (6 bases each). The tail of the sequence fits TRBJ2-1 better, so the J call may be wrong. The CDR3 length is 13 residues. Germline loops: CDR1 SNHLY, CDR2 FYNNEI. The CDR3 region has the DNA TGTGCCAGCACGCGGGACACCTCCTACGAGCAGTTCTTC. Translation: CASTRDTSYEQFF.

A note on this clonotype: Given a much more abundant clone one base away, this may be a read error. The chain couples TRBV29-1 to TRBJ2-7, with no clear D. The CDR3 sequence is 11 residues long. Germline CDR1 SQVTM, CDR2 ANQGSEA. Trimming pared 4 bases from V and 7 bases from J, leaving 11 bases between. The CDR3 region is CSVGSYNEQYF. CDR3 DNA: TGCAGCGTTGGCTCCTACAATGAGCAGTACTTC.

V usage is TRBV7-2 and J usage is TRBJ1-2; D might be TRBD1 (6 bases). CDR1 is SGHTA and CDR2 is FQGNSA in the germline V gene. The CDR3 sequence is 15 residues long. V dropped 5 bases and J dropped 3 bases, with 16 bases sitting between them. CDR3 nucleotide sequence: TGTGCCAGCAGCGCCCGGACAGAAGGCTACTATGGCTACACCTTC. This encodes CASSARTEGYYGYTF.

In this sample, this clonotype turned up many times. CDR3 sequence: CSVGEQRYGYTF. The DNA of the CDR3 is TGCAGCGTTGGTGAACAGCGCTATGGCTACACCTTC. The chain links TRBV29-1 to TRBJ1-2; D ambiguous. Looked up from germline, CDR1 is SQVTM and CDR2 is ANQGSEA. This CDR3 region has 12 residues. V dropped 4 bases and J dropped 4 bases, with 10 bases sitting between them.

The chain joins TRBV27 to TRBJ1-2; 7 nucleotides match TRBD1. The CDR3 is 18 amino acids. Losses at the gene ends were 4 bases for V and 1 base for J; bases not matched to a gene: 15. Germline assignment: CDR1 MNHEY and CDR2 SMNVEV (reference sequence). CDR3 DNA sequence: TGTGCCAGCAGTTCAAACCGCGGGAGGGGGCTTGATAACTATGGCTACACCTTC. It is translated as CASSSNRGRGLDNYGYTF.

This clonotype was seen a handful of times. The rearrangement links TRBV20-1 to TRBJ1-2; no reliable D call. V lost 0 bases and J 8 bases, leaving 10 bases between the germline ends. Germline CDR1 is DFQATT and CDR2 is SNEGSKA (reference sequence). The CDR3 loop spans 12 amino acids. The CDR3 DNA sequence: TGCAGTGCTAGAGAACACGAAAAAGGCTACACCTTC. Translated: CSAREHEKGYTF.